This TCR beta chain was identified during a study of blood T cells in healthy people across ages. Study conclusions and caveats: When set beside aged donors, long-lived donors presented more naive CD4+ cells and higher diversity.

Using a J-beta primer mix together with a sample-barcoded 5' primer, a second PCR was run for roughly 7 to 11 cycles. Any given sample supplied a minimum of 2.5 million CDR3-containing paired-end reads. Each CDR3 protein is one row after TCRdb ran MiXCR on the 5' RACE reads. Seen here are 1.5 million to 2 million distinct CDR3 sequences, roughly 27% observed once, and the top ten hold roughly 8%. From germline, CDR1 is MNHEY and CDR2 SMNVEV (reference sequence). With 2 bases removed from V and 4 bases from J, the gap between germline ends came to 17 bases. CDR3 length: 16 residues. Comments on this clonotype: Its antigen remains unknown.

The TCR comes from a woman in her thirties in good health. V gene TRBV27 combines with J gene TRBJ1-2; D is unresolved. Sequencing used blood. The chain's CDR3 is CASSLPLDSPGYGYTF. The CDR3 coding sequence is TGTGCCAGCAGTTTACCTCTTGACTCTCCCGGCTATGGCTACACCTTC.